The 5 T cell receptor beta chains given below trace back to one sample, sequenced in a study of T cell repertoires in cytomegalovirus infection. TCRdb processed the reads anew with MiXCR; each CDR3 protein has one entry. The profile shows under 600,000 distinct CDR3 sequences, 16% of them singletons. Source material: CD8+ T cells from PBMCs. Receptors originate from a human donor in good health (CMV status not recorded). Some clones in this sample may be carry-over from other donors' samples.

This clonotype turned up a few times. The rearrangement uses TRBV27 and TRBJ2-7, with TRBD1 matching over 9 bases. V was pared by 0 bases and J by 9 bases, with 0 bases of the junction left unmatched. CDR1 MNHEY and CDR2 SMNVEV come from the germline V gene (reference sequence). There are 12 residues in the CDR3. In DNA, the CDR3 is TGTGCCAGCAGTTTATCGGGACAGGGGCAGTACTTC. It is translated as CASSLSGQGQYF.

The chain carries TRBV3-1 and TRBJ1-3, with D uncertain. The CDR3 length is 16 residues. V lost 4 bases, J lost 3 bases, and 16 bases lay in between. Germline CDR1 and CDR2: LGHDT and YNNKEL (reference sequence). CDR3 in amino acids: CASSLRATLDGNTIYF. In nucleotides, the CDR3 is TGTGCCAGCAGCCTCCGAGCGACTCTTGATGGAAACACCATATATTTT.

The chain links TRBV5-1 to TRBJ2-1; 11 bases agree with TRBD2. The CDR3 has 16 residues. V shed 1 base, J shed 3 bases, and the junction held 3 bases outside the gene matches. From germline, CDR1 is SGHRS and CDR2 YFSETQ. CDR3 sequence: CASSLFSGGDYNEQFF. The CDR3 DNA sequence: TGCGCCAGCAGCTTGTTTAGCGGGGGGGACTACAATGAGCAGTTCTTC.

The rearrangement joins TRBV28 to TRBJ2-7, with 9 bases matching TRBD2. In germline, CDR1 is MDHEN, CDR2 SYDVKM. The CDR3 covers 17 residues. V gave up 2 bases and J gave up 4 bases; unmatched junction bases: 12. The CDR3 spells CASSLIAGTSRRYEQYF. Here the CDR3 DNA reads TGTGCCAGCAGTTTAATCGCGGGGACTAGCAGGCGGTACGAGCAGTACTTC.

The V and J genes are TRBV6-1 and TRBJ1-5; D is undetermined. CDR3 length: 12 amino acids. CDR1 and CDR2 (germline): MNHNS, SASEGT. The V gene lost 1 base and the J gene lost 10 bases, with 8 bases spanning the gap. CDR3 amino acids: CASSEGRAPQHF. The DNA of the CDR3 is TGTGCCAGCAGTGAAGGACGCGCCCCCCAGCATTTT.